Included here is one T cell receptor beta chain sequence, with context. The data were obtained in a study of blood T cell repertoires in COVID-19. Turning to the study itself: Specimens from acute and convalescent COVID-19 originated in the United States, Italy and Spain. Sample material is recorded as cDNA or gDNA derived from T cells, B-cell-depleted T cells, or PBMCs.

This CDR3 region has 13 residues. As handled by the study authors: Reference gene primer amplification yielded estimated nucleated cell counts. Sequencing used immunoSEQ multiplex PCR; TCRdb keeps in-frame clones, though not all of them. The DNA was the basis for D and trimming; V, J and clone size are from that table. This sample has 220,000 or so clones; 82% occur once, and the top ten carry around 1.9%. The sequence was collected from a woman of 80 years or more with acute or convalescent COVID-19. The sample consisted of peripheral blood. V and J are TRBV21-1 and TRBJ2-1; TRBD2 reflects the table's D call only, with no check against the DNA. TRBV21-1 is a pseudogene locus. CDR3 protein: CASSHKEFNEQFF. The CDR3 DNA is TGTGCCAGCAGCCATAAAGAGTTCAATGAGCAGTTCTTC.